The T cell receptor beta chain under discussion was sequenced for a study of T cell repertoires in cytomegalovirus infection (dated by TCRdb to the late 2010s). For the wider study: The HLA type of each donor mattered for the analysis, because public TCR beta signatures pointed to carriage of CMV infection along with the matching HLA type. Study-wide conclusions, independent of this receptor: The ex vivo response was dominated by HLA-C-restricted CMV-specific TCR beta clonotypes, and the single most frequent clonotype in two of eight donors was supplied by these HLA-C-restricted clonotypes. In both this cohort and an independent cohort of more than 350 donors, the cumulative frequency of public TCR beta family members distinguished carriers of CMV infection plus the relevant HLA type.

This clonotype was observed a handful of times. It has no known antigen specificity. No quality values exist for individual bases; no much larger clone is one base distant. From the germline V gene, CDR1 is SGHRS and CDR2 is YFSETQ. V was cut back by 4 bases and J by 8 bases, leaving a gap of 18 bases between them. Counted from cysteine to phenylalanine, this CDR3 has 14 amino acids. Solely the CDR3 DNA is kept, with 42 bases framed from the first base. Sequenced using an Illumina HiSeq 1500. Using fastp at Q25 and MiXCR, TCRdb reprocessed the public reads and kept productive beta chains. Merged by CDR3 protein, the rows form single entries marked with the most common genes and DNA. The sample includes 350,000 to 550,000 distinct CDR3 sequences, with under 40% observed a single time. The ten largest account for roughly an eighth of the sample.

Rearrangement joined TRBV5-1 to TRBJ1-2; no confident D gene assignment can be made. The clonotype was recovered from a human donor in good health (CMV status not recorded). Some clones in this sample may be carry-over from other donors' samples. What was sequenced was PBMCs. The bases read TGCGCCAGCAGCCCGGTGGCAGGCCAAAGCGGCTACACCTTC. This sequence encodes CASSPVAGQSGYTF. Outside the CDR3, residues come from the reference TRBV5-1 and TRBJ1-2 proteins, so the full variable domain is: KAGVTQTPRYLIKTRGQQVTLSCSPISGHRSVSWYQQTPGQGLQFLFEYFSETQRNKGNFPGRFSGRQFSNSRSEMNVSTLELGDSALYLCASSPVAGQSGYTFGSGTRLTVV.